These 25 T cell receptor beta chains share one sample of origin, sequenced in a study of a mutant IDH1 vaccine in newly diagnosed glioma. Profiled with immunoSEQ multiplex PCR; TCRdb holds only in-frame clones, not every one. This sample has about 81,000 clones, with 65% to 90% found just once. Their antigen targets remain unknown. As for time point: week 23, last vaccination. The study gave 300 ug of mutant IDH1 20-mer peptide per vaccine dose, with topical imiquimod. This material consisted of PBMCs, taken from a glioma patient whose treatment included an IDH1 peptide vaccine. The receptors were gathered from a young man with glioma. Some clones in this sample may be carry-over from other donors' samples.

The gene calls are TRBV27 and TRBJ2-2; 8 bases align to TRBD1. Germline lookup yields CDR1 MNHEY and CDR2 SMNVEV (reference sequence). The CDR3 is 15 residues long. V shed 5 bases, J shed 7 bases, and the junction held 9 bases outside the gene matches. The CDR3 reads CASSTVGTGYGELFF. The DNA for the CDR3 is TGTGCCAGCAGTACCGTAGGGACAGGCTACGGGGAGCTGTTTTTT.

The chain combines TRBV10-1 with TRBJ2-3; 10 bases map to TRBD2. Germline loops: CDR1 WNHNN, CDR2 SYGVQD (reference sequence). The V and J ends lost 2 bases and 2 bases, in that order; junction bases with no gene match: 1. The CDR3 totals 15 residues. CDR3 sequence (DNA): TGCGCCAGCAGTGAGGGACTAGCGGCCACAGATACGCAGTATTTT. It is translated as CASSEGLAATDTQYF.

This chain joins TRBV9 and TRBJ2-7; D call uncertain. The CDR3 loop spans 13 amino acids. V lost 4 bases to trimming and J lost 2 bases, with 10 bases between them. The germline V gene has CDR1 SGDLS and CDR2 YYNGEE. Here the CDR3 reads CASSRSIAYEQYF. Written as DNA, the CDR3 is TGTGCCAGCAGCCGCAGTATAGCCTACGAGCAGTACTTC.

This clone appeared a few times. This sequence joins TRBV15 and TRBJ2-5; no definite D call. Germline CDR1 is LNHNV and CDR2 is YYDKDF (reference sequence). This CDR3 contains 13 residues. V shed 5 bases and J shed 7 bases, with 14 bases lying between them. CDR3 sequence reads: CATSDGWRGTQYF. The CDR3 region has the DNA TGTGCCACCAGCGATGGATGGCGAGGGACCCAGTACTTC.

This clone was seen only once. The V gene is TRBV9, the J gene TRBJ1-4, with D hard to call. This CDR3 contains 14 residues. V dropped 3 bases and J dropped 8 bases, with 14 bases sitting between them. The germline CDR1 and CDR2 sequences are SGDLS and YYNGEE. CDR3 in amino acids: CASSATGLWEKLFF. The CDR3 DNA sequence: TGTGCCAGCAGCGCCACGGGATTATGGGAAAAACTGTTTTTT.

The V and J genes are TRBV7-8 and TRBJ2-7; D perhaps matches TRBD2 (5 bases). Trimming shortened V by 3 bases and J by 2 bases, and 8 bases separated the two germline ends. The V gene's germline CDR1 is SGHVS and CDR2 FQNEAQ. The CDR3 spans 13 residues. CDR3 in amino acids: CASSFGLTYEQYF. CDR3 in DNA: TGTGCCAGCAGCTTTGGACTGACCTACGAGCAGTACTTC.

The CDR3 reads CASSEYRQGGYGYTF. CDR3 sequence (DNA): TGTGCCAGCAGTGAATACCGGCAGGGTGGCTATGGCTACACCTTC. The gene calls are TRBV25-1 and TRBJ1-2; D may be TRBD1 (5 bases). CDR1 and CDR2 (germline): MGHDK, SYGVNS. V lost 0 bases and J 4 bases, leaving 12 bases between the germline ends. The CDR3 is made up of 15 amino acids.

The V gene is TRBV4-2, the J gene TRBJ1-2; no clear D. V was pared by 1 base and J by 0 bases, with 9 bases between. CDR1 is LGHNA, CDR2 YNFKEQ, per germline. The CDR3 has 15 amino acids. CDR3 in amino acids: CASSQVVDTNYGYTF. CDR3 DNA sequence: TGTGCCAGCAGCCAAGTCGTCGACACTAACTATGGCTACACCTTC.

The chain carries TRBV10-2 and TRBJ2-7, with TRBD1 matching 9 bases. Germline V gene lookup returns CDR1 WSHSY and CDR2 SAAADI. V shed 6 bases and J 7 bases; nucleotides not matched to a gene: 4. The CDR3 covers 12 residues. CDR3 nucleotides: TGCGCCAGCAGACAGGGGGCAGGTGAGCAGTACTTC. It is translated as CASRQGAGEQYF.

The V and J genes are TRBV5-1 and TRBJ2-3, with TRBD1 matching 7 bases. Trimming took 4 bases from V and 2 from J; bases not matched to a gene: 7. Germline V CDR1 and CDR2: SGHRS, YFSETQ. CDR3 size: 15 residues. The CDR3 sequence is CASSRTGQTTDTQYF. DNA for the CDR3: TGCGCCAGCAGCCGGACAGGACAGACCACAGATACGCAGTATTTT. Full variable domain (outside the CDR3, taken from reference TRBV5-1 and TRBJ2-3): KAGVTQTPRYLIKTRGQQVTLSCSPISGHRSVSWYQQTPGQGLQFLFEYFSETQRNKGNFPGRFSGRQFSNSRSEMNVSTLELGDSALYLCASSRTGQTTDTQYFGPGTRLTVL.

This clone appeared once. The chain is built from TRBV5-8 and TRBJ1-1, with D tentatively TRBD1 (5 bases). V was pared by 4 bases and J by 2 bases, with 15 bases between. The CDR3 sequence is 15 residues long. Germline V lookup: CDR1 SGHTS, CDR2 YDEGEE. The CDR3 reads CASSHLRDGNTEAFF. The DNA for the CDR3 is TGTGCCAGCAGCCACCTGAGGGACGGAAACACTGAAGCTTTCTTT.

This chain joins TRBV5-5 and TRBJ1-5; tentative D call: TRBD1 (5 bases). The germline V gene has CDR1 SGHKS and CDR2 YYEKEE (reference sequence). Trimming removed 0 bases from V and 5 bases from J, with 15 bases in between. This CDR3 comprises 16 residues. CDR3 DNA sequence: TGTGCCAGCAGCTTGGATGGGGCCCTAGGGGATCAGCCCCAGCATTTT. Protein product: CASSLDGALGDQPQHF.

The chain is built from TRBV19 and TRBJ2-1; D ambiguous. The CDR3 is made up of 13 amino acids. The V gene lost 2 bases and the J gene lost 4 bases, with 6 bases spanning the gap. Germline loops: CDR1 LNHDA, CDR2 SQIVND (reference sequence). CDR3 sequence reads: CASSILLYNEQFF. DNA for the CDR3: TGTGCCAGTAGTATACTCCTGTACAATGAGCAGTTCTTC.

This rearrangement joins TRBV5-1 to TRBJ1-1; D not certain. This CDR3 is built from 14 residues. CDR1 and CDR2 (germline): SGHRS, YFSETQ. Deletions cut 0 bases from V and 2 bases from J, with 8 bases between. The CDR3 nucleotides read TGCGCCAGCAGCTTGGAGCGGGGAAACACTGAAGCTTTCTTT. Translated, it gives CASSLERGNTEAFF.

V is TRBV4-2 and J is TRBJ1-3; D call uncertain. The CDR3 totals 23 residues. V lost 3 bases, J lost 0 bases, and 33 bases lay in between. The germline CDR1 and CDR2 sequences are LGHNA and YNFKEQ. Here the CDR3 DNA reads TGTGCCAGCAGCCAGCGGGTGGGTGGATACGGCTCTGAATCGGTAGACTCTGGAAACACCATATATTTT. Its protein product is CASSQRVGGYGSESVDSGNTIYF.

The rearrangement uses TRBV28 and TRBJ1-6; TRBD1 aligns across 8 bases. Germline lookup yields CDR1 MDHEN and CDR2 SYDVKM. The CDR3 totals 16 residues. The V gene end was trimmed by 5 bases and the J gene end by 7 bases; junction bases not matched to a gene: 10. The CDR3 nucleotides read TGTGCCAGCAGTGCCAGGGGGCTTGGAAGAAATTCACCCCTCCACTTT. Translating gives CASSARGLGRNSPLHF.

The chain combines TRBV7-2 with TRBJ1-1; D not certain. Per germline, CDR1 SGHTA and CDR2 FQGNSA. The ends were cut back, 5 bases at V and 4 bases at J, with 14 bases in the middle. The CDR3 covers 14 residues. CDR3 nucleotides: TGTGCCAGCAGCCTACTTTCGGGGAGCACTGAAGCTTTCTTT. It translates to CASSLLSGSTEAFF.

The rearrangement joins TRBV7-9 to TRBJ1-1; 7 bases fit TRBD1. Per the germline V gene, CDR1 is SEHNR and CDR2 is FQNEAQ (reference sequence). The CDR3 is 15 amino acids. V lost 1 base and J lost 0; bases outside the gene matches: 2. DNA for the CDR3: TGTGCCAGCAGCTTAGAGGGGGCCCTGAACACTGAAGCTTTCTTT. This codes for CASSLEGALNTEAFF.

The CDR3 nucleotides read TGTGCCAGCAGCTTAGAGGGGTGGGGCATTCAGTACTTC. Residues: CASSLEGWGIQYF. The rearrangement joins TRBV7-2 to TRBJ2-4; a weak D match, TRBD1 (5 bases). CDR3 length: 13 amino acids. Germline V gene lookup returns CDR1 SGHTA and CDR2 FQGNSA. The germline V and J ends were trimmed by 1 base and 9 bases, with 10 bases remaining between them.

This clone was counted once. This rearrangement joins TRBV4-1 to TRBJ2-3; the D is unclear. The germline CDR1 and CDR2 sequences are MGHRA and YSYEKL. This CDR3 is 15 amino acids long. Trimming cost V 5 bases and J 5 bases, with 17 bases left between them. The CDR3 region is CASSMAAQTGDTQYF. CDR3 bases: TGCGCCAGCAGCATGGCCGCCCAAACGGGAGATACGCAGTATTTT.

The chain uses TRBV15 and TRBJ1-5; TRBD1 agrees at 12 bases. After removal of 5 bases from V and 1 base from J, the junction contained 9 bases not matched to a gene. The CDR3 contains 18 residues. Germline CDR1 and CDR2: LNHNV and YYDKDF (reference sequence). In DNA form, the CDR3 reads TGTGCCACCAGCGGACCCGGGACAGGGGGCGCGAGCAATCAGCCCCAGCATTTT. Its protein product is CATSGPGTGGASNQPQHF.

V gene TRBV30 combines with J gene TRBJ2-7; tentatively, D is TRBD1 or TRBD2 (6 bases each). The CDR3 has 12 residues. The V end was cut by 5 bases, the J end by 12 bases, with 20 bases between. The germline V gene encodes CDR1 GTSNPN and CDR2 SVGIG (reference sequence). CDR3 coding DNA: TGTGCCTGGGGAGGGGGGAGGCCGGGTCTGTACTTC. Its translation: CAWGGGRPGLYF.

The chain has TRBV2 and TRBJ2-3, with D unclear. CDR3 size: 10 residues. Germline-derived CDR1 and CDR2 are SNHLY and FYNNEI. V lost 9 bases, J lost 9 bases, and 10 bases lay in between. DNA for the CDR3: TGTGCCAGTACGTCGGAAACGCAGTATTTT. This translates into CASTSETQYF.

The chain links TRBV18 to TRBJ2-1; maybe TRBD2 (6 bases). The germline V gene encodes CDR1 KGHSH and CDR2 LQKENI. V lost 0 bases and J lost 7, with 10 bases in between. This CDR3 region has 14 residues. CDR3 DNA: TGTGCCAGCTCACCACCGGCGGCGGGGAATGAGCAGTTCTTC. Protein: CASSPPAAGNEQFF.

The chain joins TRBV10-1 to TRBJ1-1; D is unresolved. CDR1 is WNHNN, CDR2 SYGVQD, per germline (reference sequence). This CDR3 spans 15 amino acids. The germline V and J ends were trimmed by 0 bases and 6 bases, with 14 bases remaining between them. The chain's CDR3 is CASSESTISTPEAFF. DNA of the CDR3: TGCGCCAGCAGTGAGTCGACCATCTCAACACCTGAAGCTTTCTTT.